The 6 T cell receptor beta chains below come from one sample, sequenced in a study of Ad26.COV2.S vaccination and SARS-CoV-2 variants. Here immunoSEQ multiplex PCR was the method, and the copy in TCRdb shows in-frame clones only, minus some. The table shows under 300,000 clones, with around nine tenths occurring only once. Treatment here: approximately 18 received Ad26.COV2.S at low or high dose, single or two shots; roughly five received placebo; per-sample allocation not given. Following the first vaccine or placebo injection, samples were taken on day 63. The sample in question was peripheral blood, obtained in a trial of Ad26.COV2.S vaccine versus placebo. The receptors here all came from a person between 18 and 59 years old who received the Ad26.COV2.S COVID-19 vaccine or a placebo.

J is TRBJ2-3 and V is TRBV3-1 (or the pseudogene TRBV3-2); TRBD2 is a possible D gene (5 bases). The CDR3 has 16 amino acids. Germline assignment: CDR1 LGHDT and CDR2 YNNKEL (reference sequence). Trimming left V 4 bases short and J 0 bases short, with 14 bases between. The CDR3 coding sequence is TGTGCCAGCAGCCCCCGACCGGGAAAGAGCACAGATACGCAGTATTTT. Translating gives CASSPRPGKSTDTQYF.

The gene calls are TRBV3-1 (or the pseudogene TRBV3-2) and TRBJ2-6; no reliable D call. CDR3 length: 18 amino acids. Germline V gene lookup returns CDR1 LGHDT and CDR2 YNNKEL (reference sequence). Trimming took off 1 base at V and 0 bases at J, with 13 bases between the two ends. CDR3 DNA: TGTGCCAGCAGCCAAGGCCTAAAGAGGTCCTCTGGGGCCAACGTCCTGACTTTC. It codes for CASSQGLKRSSGANVLTF.

V and J are TRBV25-1 and TRBJ2-5; D is possibly TRBD1 or TRBD2 (7 bases each). CDR1 is MGHDK, CDR2 SYGVNS, per germline. Trimming cost V 10 bases and J 5 bases, with 17 bases left between them. This CDR3 region has 13 residues. The CDR3 region is CATGRQGGETQYF. The CDR3 nucleotides are TGTGCCACAGGGAGGCAGGGGGGGGAGACCCAGTACTTC.

The CDR3 region is CSVRTGSSNQPQHF. CDR3 bases: TGCAGCGTCCGGACAGGTAGTAGCAATCAGCCCCAGCATTTT. This sequence joins TRBV29-1 and TRBJ1-5; 7 bases are shared with TRBD1. The germline gives CDR1 SQVTM, CDR2 ANQGSEA. After removal of 6 bases from V and 0 bases from J, the junction contained 5 bases not matched to a gene. The CDR3 has 14 residues. Filled out from reference TRBV29-1 and TRBJ1-5, the complete variable domain reads SAVISQKPSRDICQRGTSLTIQCQVDSQVTMMFWYRQQPGQSLTLIATANQGSEATYESGFVIDKFPISRPNLTFSTLTVSNMSPEDSSIYLCSVRTGSSNQPQHFGDGTRLSIL.

V gene TRBV5-1 combines with J gene TRBJ2-7; 11 bases line up with TRBD1. Germline V gene sequence: CDR1 SGHRS, CDR2 YFSETQ. V lost 1 base, J lost 7 bases, and 7 bases stayed unmatched. This CDR3 region has 15 residues. CDR3 sequence reads: CASSLRTGGAQEQYF. The CDR3, as DNA: TGCGCCAGCAGCTTGCGGACAGGGGGCGCGCAGGAGCAGTACTTC.

This rearrangement joins TRBV10-3 to TRBJ2-7; TRBD1 matches at 10 bases. Germline CDR1 reads ENHRY; CDR2 reads SYGVKD. V lost 6 bases and J lost 5; bases outside the gene matches: 4. The CDR3 runs to 13 residues. The CDR3 coding sequence is TGTGCCATCAGGGGACAGGGGAGGGACGAGCAGTACGTC. It yields the protein CAIRGQGRDEQYV.